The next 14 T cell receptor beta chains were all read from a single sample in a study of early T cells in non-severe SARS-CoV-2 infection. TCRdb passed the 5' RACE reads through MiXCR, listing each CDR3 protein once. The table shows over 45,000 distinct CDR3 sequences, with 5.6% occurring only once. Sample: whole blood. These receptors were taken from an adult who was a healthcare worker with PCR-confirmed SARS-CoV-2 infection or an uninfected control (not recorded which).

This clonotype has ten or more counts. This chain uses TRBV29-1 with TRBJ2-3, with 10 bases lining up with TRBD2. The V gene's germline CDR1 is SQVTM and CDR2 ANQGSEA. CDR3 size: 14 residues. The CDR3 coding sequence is TGCAGTTCCGGAAGCGGGAGGGCCCCAGATACGCAGTATTTT. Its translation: CSSGSGRAPDTQYF.

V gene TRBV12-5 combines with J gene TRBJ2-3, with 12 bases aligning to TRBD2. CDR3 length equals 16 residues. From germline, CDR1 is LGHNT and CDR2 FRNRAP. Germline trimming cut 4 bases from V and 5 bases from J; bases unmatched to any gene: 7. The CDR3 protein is CASGSQLAGGKDTQYF. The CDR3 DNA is TGTGCTAGTGGTTCTCAACTAGCGGGGGGCAAAGATACGCAGTATTTT.

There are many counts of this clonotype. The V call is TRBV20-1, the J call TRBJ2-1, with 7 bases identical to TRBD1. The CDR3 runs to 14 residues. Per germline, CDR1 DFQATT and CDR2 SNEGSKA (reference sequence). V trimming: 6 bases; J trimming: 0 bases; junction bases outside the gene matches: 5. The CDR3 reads CSAEGDSSYNEQFF. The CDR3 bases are TGCAGTGCCGAAGGGGACAGCTCCTACAATGAGCAGTTCTTC.

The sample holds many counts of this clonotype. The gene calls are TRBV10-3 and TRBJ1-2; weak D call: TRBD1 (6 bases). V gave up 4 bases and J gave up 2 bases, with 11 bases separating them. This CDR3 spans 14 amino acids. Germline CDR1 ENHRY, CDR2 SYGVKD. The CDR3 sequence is CAISGGQPNYGYTF. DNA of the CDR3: TGTGCCATCAGTGGGGGGCAGCCAAACTATGGCTACACCTTC.

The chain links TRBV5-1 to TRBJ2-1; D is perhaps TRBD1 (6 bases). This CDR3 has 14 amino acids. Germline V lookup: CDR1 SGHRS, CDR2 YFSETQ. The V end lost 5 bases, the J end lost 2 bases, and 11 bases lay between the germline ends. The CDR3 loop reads CASSFQGTYNEQFF. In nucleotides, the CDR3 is TGCGCCAGCAGTTTTCAGGGGACCTACAATGAGCAGTTCTTC.

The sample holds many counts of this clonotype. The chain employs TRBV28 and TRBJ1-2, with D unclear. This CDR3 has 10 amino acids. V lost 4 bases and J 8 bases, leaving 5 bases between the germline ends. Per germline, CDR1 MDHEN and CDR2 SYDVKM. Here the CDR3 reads CASSSPGYTF. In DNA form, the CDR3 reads TGTGCCAGCAGTTCCCCCGGCTACACCTTC.

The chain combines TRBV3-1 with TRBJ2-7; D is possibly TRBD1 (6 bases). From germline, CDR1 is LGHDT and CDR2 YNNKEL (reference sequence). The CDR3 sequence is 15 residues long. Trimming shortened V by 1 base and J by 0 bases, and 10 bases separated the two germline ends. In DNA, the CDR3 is TGTGCCAGCAGCCAAGGGACAGCTATCTCCTACGAGCAGTACTTC. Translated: CASSQGTAISYEQYF.

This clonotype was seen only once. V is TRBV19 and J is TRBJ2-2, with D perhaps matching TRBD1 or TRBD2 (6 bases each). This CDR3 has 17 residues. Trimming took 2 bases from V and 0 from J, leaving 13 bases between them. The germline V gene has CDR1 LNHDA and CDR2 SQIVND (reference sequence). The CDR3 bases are TGTGCCAGTAGTATAAATAGGGGGGCGACGAACACCGGGGAGCTGTTTTTT. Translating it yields CASSINRGATNTGELFF. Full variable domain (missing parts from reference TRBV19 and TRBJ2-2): DGGITQSPKYLFRKEGQNVTLSCEQNLNHDAMYWYRQDPGQGLRLIYYSQIVNDFQKGDIAEGYSVSREKKESFPLTVTSAQKNPTAFYLCASSINRGATNTGELFFGEGSRLTVL.

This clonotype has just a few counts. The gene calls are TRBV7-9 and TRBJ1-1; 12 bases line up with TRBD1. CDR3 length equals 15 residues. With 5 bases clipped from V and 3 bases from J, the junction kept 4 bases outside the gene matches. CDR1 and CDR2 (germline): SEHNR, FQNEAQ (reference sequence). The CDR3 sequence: CASSRDRGPHTEAFF. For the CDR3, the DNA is TGTGCCAGCAGCCGGGACAGGGGGCCGCACACTGAAGCTTTCTTT. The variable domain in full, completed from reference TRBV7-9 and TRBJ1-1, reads DTGVSQNPRHKITKRGQNVTFRCDPISEHNRLYWYRQTLGQGPEFLTYFQNEAQLEKSRLLSDRFSAERPKGSFSTLEIQRTEQGDSAMYLCASSRDRGPHTEAFFGQGTRLTVV.

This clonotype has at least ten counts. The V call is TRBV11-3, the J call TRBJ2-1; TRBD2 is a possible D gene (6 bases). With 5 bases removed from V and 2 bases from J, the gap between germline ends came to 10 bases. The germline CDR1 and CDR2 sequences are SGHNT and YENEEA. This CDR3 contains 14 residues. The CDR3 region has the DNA TGTGCCAGCAGCCCTGGGGGGACCTACAATGAGCAGTTCTTC. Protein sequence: CASSPGGTYNEQFF. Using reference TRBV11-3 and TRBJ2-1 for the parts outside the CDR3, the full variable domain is EAGVVQSPRYKIIEKKQPVAFWCNPISGHNTLYWYLQNLGQGPELLIRYENEEAVDDSQLPKDRFSAERLKGVDSTLKIQPAELGDSAVYLCASSPGGTYNEQFFGPGTRLTVL.

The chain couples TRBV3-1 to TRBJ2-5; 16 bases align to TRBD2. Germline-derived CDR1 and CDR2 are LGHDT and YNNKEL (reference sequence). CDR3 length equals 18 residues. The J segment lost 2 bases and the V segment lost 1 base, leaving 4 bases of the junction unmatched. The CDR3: CASSQAGLAGGKQETQYF. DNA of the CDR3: TGTGCCAGCAGCCAAGCGGGACTAGCGGGAGGGAAACAAGAGACCCAGTACTTC.

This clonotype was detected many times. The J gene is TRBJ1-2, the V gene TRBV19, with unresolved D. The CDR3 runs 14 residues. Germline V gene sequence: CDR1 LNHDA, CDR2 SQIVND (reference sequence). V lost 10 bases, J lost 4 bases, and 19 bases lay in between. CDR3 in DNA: TGTGCCACCGAGAACTTGAGGCCCACCTATGGCTACACCTTC. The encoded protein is CATENLRPTYGYTF.

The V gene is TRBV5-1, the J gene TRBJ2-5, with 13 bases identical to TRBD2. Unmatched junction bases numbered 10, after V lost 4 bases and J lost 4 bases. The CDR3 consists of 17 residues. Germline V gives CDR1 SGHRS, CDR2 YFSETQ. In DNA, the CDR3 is TGCGCCAGCAGCCACCGGACTAGCGGGAGCACGGTAGAGACCCAGTACTTC. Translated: CASSHRTSGSTVETQYF. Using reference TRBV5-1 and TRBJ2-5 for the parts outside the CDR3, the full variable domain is KAGVTQTPRYLIKTRGQQVTLSCSPISGHRSVSWYQQTPGQGLQFLFEYFSETQRNKGNFPGRFSGRQFSNSRSEMNVSTLELGDSALYLCASSHRTSGSTVETQYFGPGTRLLVL.

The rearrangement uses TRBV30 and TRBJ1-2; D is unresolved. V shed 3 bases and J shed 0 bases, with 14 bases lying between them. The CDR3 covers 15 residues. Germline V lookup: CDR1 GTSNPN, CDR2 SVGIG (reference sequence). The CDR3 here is CAWSRVPTSNYGYTF. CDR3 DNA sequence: TGTGCCTGGAGCCGGGTCCCGACATCTAACTATGGCTACACCTTC.